The 5 T cell receptor beta chains listed next were all sequenced from one sample in a study of neurological immune-mediated disorders. TCRdb re-analysed the 5' RACE reads in MiXCR, keeping a single row per CDR3 protein. The table has under 70,000 distinct CDR3 sequences, 4% to 6% seen once; the top ten hold 2.5% to 3%. The sample was PBMCs. The receptors were gathered from a woman in her 30s with multiple sclerosis.

This clonotype was detected many times. CDR3 sequence: CSARRGGRTDTQYF. The CDR3 nucleotides read TGCAGTGCGCGTCGGGGGGGCCGCACAGATACGCAGTATTTT. The rearrangement uses TRBV20-1 and TRBJ2-3; 8 nucleotides line up with TRBD2. The CDR3 has 14 residues. CDR1 and CDR2 (germline): DFQATT, SNEGSKA (reference sequence). Trimming took 6 bases from V and 1 from J; bases not matched to a gene: 6.

This clonotype was seen a few times. This chain connects TRBV20-1 to TRBJ1-2, with 7 bases fitting TRBD1. Trimming at V came to 7 bases and at J to 8 bases, leaving 13 bases not matched to a gene. The CDR3 is made up of 13 amino acids. The germline V gene encodes CDR1 DFQATT and CDR2 SNEGSKA (reference sequence). CDR3 protein: CSVRTRDRAGYTF. CDR3 nucleotides: TGCAGTGTTCGTACTAGAGACAGGGCCGGCTACACCTTC.

This clonotype was counted many times. The chain links TRBV20-1 to TRBJ2-1; 10 nucleotides agree with TRBD2. There are 15 residues in the CDR3. Looked up from germline, CDR1 is DFQATT and CDR2 is SNEGSKA (reference sequence). J gave up 7 bases and V 4 bases, and 10 bases lay outside the gene matches. DNA for the CDR3: TGCAGTGCTACAGACAGCGGGGGGGCACGAAATGAGCAGTTCTTC. As protein: CSATDSGGARNEQFF.

This clonotype was found many times. This chain connects TRBV28 to TRBJ1-2; D is unclear. The CDR3 has 13 residues. The germline CDR1 and CDR2 sequences are MDHEN and SYDVKM. V was cut by 2 bases and J by 2 bases, with 6 bases left in between. This CDR3 reads CASSLLQNYGYTF. In DNA, the CDR3 is TGTGCCAGCAGTTTACTACAGAACTATGGCTACACCTTC.

This clonotype was observed many times. The rearrangement joins TRBV5-5 to TRBJ2-1, with 9 positions matching TRBD1. V gave up 4 bases and J gave up 12 bases; unmatched junction bases: 17. Germline assignment: CDR1 SGHKS and CDR2 YYEKEE (reference sequence). There are 16 residues in the CDR3. The CDR3 is CASSPTADRGGPVQFF. CDR3 nucleotide sequence: TGTGCCAGCAGCCCCACCGCGGACAGGGGTGGGCCTGTGCAGTTCTTC.